The T cell receptor (beta chain) described here comes from a study of vaccination and CD4 T cells after COVID-19. Study overall: As control conditions, cultures were given either a CEFX pool serving as positive control, an HIV-1 Nef pool, or no peptide at all.

Cultured CD4+ T cell DNA was sequenced using the Oncomine TCR Beta short-read assay. TCRdb re-called the PCR reads with MiXCR, one entry per CDR3 protein. The data hold around 16,000 distinct CDR3 sequences, with less than 45% observed a single time. As for treatment: roughly 11-day PBMC culture with coronavirus spike peptide pools or control peptides (ViraFEST assay). The sample holds a few counts of this clonotype. As yet, its antigen is unknown. Germline V CDR1 and CDR2: WNHNN, SYGVQD (reference sequence). V gave up 3 bases and J gave up 1 base, with 9 bases separating them. The CDR3 is 14 amino acids.

The TCR sequence derives from a human donor who received a COVID-19 vaccine. Sequences were derived from CD4+ T cells from blood, cultured in vitro, sampled before SARS-CoV-2 vaccination. This sequence joins TRBV10-1 and TRBJ1-1; a possible D gene is TRBD1 (5 bases). Here the CDR3 reads CASSEAGRNTEAFF. The CDR3 nucleotides read TGCGCCAGCAGTGAAGCAGGGCGGAACACTGAAGCTTTCTTT.